This T cell receptor beta chain was recorded in a study of PD-1 blockade in classical Hodgkin lymphoma. In the study overall: Patients got intravenous nivolumab 3 mg/kg every 2 weeks.

Here immunoSEQ multiplex PCR was the method, and the copy in TCRdb shows in-frame clones only, minus some. This sample has just under 30,000 clones, with about 85% found just once. The study, taken as a whole, reports: Relapsed/refractory patients reportedly had the lowest baseline TCR diversity, below newly diagnosed patients, who were below healthy donors. Newly diagnosed and completely responding patients shared comparable baseline diversity.

The CDR3 is made up of 15 amino acids. Trimming shortened V by 4 bases and J by 5 bases, and 17 bases separated the two germline ends. Germline V lookup: CDR1 MNHNS, CDR2 SASEGT. Every one of the patients relapsed after autologous stem cell transplantation (brentuximab vedotin exposure was variable). Starting with thawed PBMCs, CD4+ T cells were purified by magnetic negative selection. Patients reached a best response of complete response, partial response or progressive disease. As to this clone: Its cognate antigen is unknown.

The receptor comes from a human donor with classical Hodgkin lymphoma. J is TRBJ1-1 and V is TRBV6-1, with a possible D match to TRBD1 (5 bases). The sequences come from CD4+ T cells from blood, collected at baseline. The CDR3 DNA is TGTGCCAGCAGTGCCAGACCGGGGGGAGTTACTGAAGCTTTCTTT. Amino acid sequence: CASSARPGGVTEAFF.